This passage covers 13 T cell receptor beta chains from one sample sequenced in a study of T cell changes during pregnancy in multiple sclerosis. This table comes from immunoSEQ multiplex PCR, and its TCRdb copy is limited to in-frame clones, with some not included. The sample consists of over 25,000 clones, almost 90% of them appearing once. The sequenced sample was CD8+ T cells from peripheral blood mononuclear cells, obtained in the second trimester of pregnancy. These receptors came from a female donor with multiple sclerosis, enrolled in a pregnancy study.

The V call is TRBV4-3, the J call TRBJ1-1; 9 positions agree with TRBD1. CDR1 LGHNA and CDR2 YSLEER come from the germline V gene. This CDR3 region has 22 residues. The ends lost 0 bases at V and 5 bases at J; junction bases unmatched: 25. CDR3 sequence reads: CASSQDIPFPGQGLNSWTEAFF. The CDR3 DNA reads as TGCGCCAGCAGCCAAGATATTCCCTTCCCCGGACAGGGGTTAAATAGTTGGACTGAAGCTTTCTTT.

The chain uses TRBV14 and TRBJ2-1, with D perhaps matching TRBD1 (5 bases). The CDR3 spans 14 residues. Trimming took off 3 bases at V and 6 bases at J, with 12 bases between the two ends. The germline V gene encodes CDR1 SGHDN and CDR2 FVKESK. The CDR3 DNA reads as TGTGCCAGCAGCCACCTCGACAGACCCAATGAGCAGTTCTTC. Amino acids: CASSHLDRPNEQFF.

The chain recombines TRBV6-1 with TRBJ1-1; D gene unclear. This CDR3 is 16 amino acids long. Between the trimmed V and J ends, which lost 0 bases and 0 bases, there was a span of 11 bases. Looked up from germline, CDR1 is MNHNS and CDR2 is SASEGT. The CDR3 protein is CASSEAIRPVNTEAFF. In DNA form, the CDR3 reads TGTGCCAGCAGTGAAGCCATCCGTCCAGTGAACACTGAAGCTTTCTTT.

This chain connects TRBV14 to TRBJ2-7, with unresolved D. Germline-derived CDR1 and CDR2 are SGHDN and FVKESK. The CDR3 loop spans 13 amino acids. The germline V and J ends were trimmed by 4 bases and 11 bases, with 18 bases remaining between them. This CDR3 is CASSPHLTGLEYF. In DNA, the CDR3 is TGTGCCAGCAGCCCTCATTTGACCGGGTTAGAGTACTTC.

V is TRBV6-5 and J is TRBJ2-7, with 7 bases aligning to TRBD1. This CDR3 has 15 amino acids. Germline V gives CDR1 MNHEY, CDR2 SVGAGI. The J segment lost 5 bases and the V segment lost 6 bases, leaving 13 bases of the junction unmatched. The CDR3 loop reads CASSHLPDRSNEQYF. CDR3 DNA: TGTGCCAGCAGCCATCTACCGGACAGGTCCAACGAGCAGTACTTC.

The chain carries TRBV13 and TRBJ1-2; TRBD1 is a possible D gene (5 bases). The germline gives CDR1 PRHDT, CDR2 FYEKMQ (reference sequence). The germline V and J ends were trimmed by 2 bases and 4 bases, with 17 bases remaining between them. The CDR3 consists of 16 residues. CDR3 loop: CASSLNPAVQAYGYTF. DNA for the CDR3: TGTGCCAGCAGCTTAAACCCCGCGGTACAGGCCTATGGCTACACCTTC.

The J gene is TRBJ2-7, the V gene TRBV6-5; tentative D call: TRBD1 (5 bases). Trimming left V 5 bases short and J 2 bases short, with 16 bases between. The CDR3 runs to 15 residues. Germline V CDR1 and CDR2: MNHEY, SVGAGI. CDR3 sequence (DNA): TGTGCCAGCAGTACGACAGCCGGGCCCACCTACGAGCAGTACTTC. It yields the protein CASSTTAGPTYEQYF.

The V gene is TRBV10-3, the J gene TRBJ2-1, with a tentative D call TRBD1 (5 bases). Trimming shortened V by 4 bases and J by 0 bases, and 19 bases separated the two germline ends. Germline V gene sequence: CDR1 ENHRY, CDR2 SYGVKD. The CDR3 consists of 18 residues. The CDR3 DNA sequence: TGTGCCATCAGTGGGGGCGGAGCAGGCACAATCTCCTACAATGAGCAGTTCTTC. Translation: CAISGGGAGTISYNEQFF.

CDR3 in amino acids: CASSFSSGEYYEQYF. DNA for the CDR3: TGTGCCAGTTCCTTCTCTAGCGGGGAGTACTACGAGCAGTACTTC. The chain couples TRBV19 to TRBJ2-7; 9 bases map to TRBD2. Germline lookup yields CDR1 LNHDA and CDR2 SQIVND (reference sequence). J was trimmed by 3 bases and V by 8 bases; bases with no gene match: 11. The CDR3 contains 15 residues.

The genes are TRBV11-2 and TRBJ2-1, with 14 bases aligning to TRBD2. This CDR3 is built from 18 residues. The germline gives CDR1 SGHAT, CDR2 FQNNGV. V shed 3 bases and J 8 bases; nucleotides not matched to a gene: 12. CDR3 amino acids: CASSFGLAGGRHRDEQFF. The CDR3 region has the DNA TGTGCCAGCAGCTTCGGACTAGCGGGGGGAAGACATCGGGATGAGCAGTTCTTC. The variable domain in full, with the rest retrieved from reference TRBV11-2 and TRBJ2-1, is EAGVAQSPRYKIIEKRQSVAFWCNPISGHATLYWYQQILGQGPKLLIQFQNNGVVDDSQLPKDRFSAERLKGVDSTLKIQPAKLEDSAVYLCASSFGLAGGRHRDEQFFGPGTRLTVL.

This rearrangement joins TRBV9 to TRBJ2-7; possible D gene TRBD2, 7 bases. Deletions cut 4 bases from V and 0 bases from J, with 17 bases between. This CDR3 is 16 amino acids long. Germline V gives CDR1 SGDLS, CDR2 YYNGEE. This CDR3 reads CASSLRGGTSSYEQYF. DNA of the CDR3: TGTGCCAGCAGCCTTAGGGGGGGAACCAGCTCCTACGAGCAGTACTTC.

V gene TRBV15 combines with J gene TRBJ2-1; D gene ambiguous. CDR1 and CDR2 (germline): LNHNV, YYDKDF (reference sequence). The CDR3 is 15 residues long. Trimming shortened V by 0 bases and J by 0 bases, and 6 bases separated the two germline ends. CDR3 in DNA: TGTGCCACCAGCAGAGAACCGAGCTCCTACAATGAGCAGTTCTTC. This codes for CATSREPSSYNEQFF.

The J gene is TRBJ1-5, the V gene TRBV4-1, with D maybe TRBD1 (5 bases). V was trimmed by 1 base and J by 1 base, leaving 8 bases between them. Looked up from germline, CDR1 is MGHRA and CDR2 is YSYEKL. The CDR3 runs 15 residues. CDR3 loop: CASSQVRGSNQPQHF. As DNA, the CDR3 is TGCGCCAGCAGCCAAGTAAGGGGAAGCAATCAGCCCCAGCATTTT.